Listed below are T cell receptor beta chains from one sample, sequenced in a study of blood T cell repertoires in COVID-19. Generated by immunoSEQ multiplex PCR, the TCRdb table keeps only in-frame clones and is missing some. Among 130,000 to 150,000 clones listed, around 80% were seen once. Material for sequencing was peripheral blood. These receptors were obtained from a man aged 60-69 years with active or convalescent COVID-19. Both conserved end residues are part of each CDR3. Each record gives: clone size, D gene, J gene, V gene, CDR3 length, CDR3 DNA, CDR3 protein. The D gene is left open where the match is weak. Size is omitted from some rows. Given values are once, few, many or a class for expanded clones.

>NA|NA|TRBJ2-7|TRBV5-1|16
TGCGCCAGCAGCTCCCGGACAGCCACTAGCGAGGGAGAGCAGTACTTC
CASSSRTATSEGEQYF
>few|TRBD1|TRBJ1-1|TRBV19|14
TGTGCCAGCCGCCGGGACAGGGGAGGAACTGAAGCTTTCTTT
CASRRDRGGTEAFF
>NA|NA|TRBJ1-5|TRBV6-1|15
TGTGCCAGCAGTGAAAGTTTTCACGGAGATCAGCCCCAGCATTTT
CASSESFHGDQPQHF
>NA|NA|TRBJ2-1|TRBV2|15
TGTGCCAGCAGTGAGGACCGCGGGGCTTACAATGAGCAGTTCTTC
CASSEDRGAYNEQFF
>NA|NA|TRBJ1-3|TRBV28|14
TGTGCCAGCAGTTTAAGAGACAGGCTGGACACCATATATTTT
CASSLRDRLDTIYF
>once|TRBD1|TRBJ1-4|TRBV5-1|15
TGCGCCAGCAGCTCTAAAGGGACAGGGGGTGAAAAACTGTTTTTT
CASSSKGTGGEKLFF
>NA|TRBD1|TRBJ2-2|TRBV5-1|15
TGCGCCAGCAGCCCGGGACAGGGCTACACCGGGGAGCTGTTTTTT
CASSPGQGYTGELFF
>NA|NA|TRBJ1-4|TRBV28|12
TGTGCCAGCAGTTTCTATCGTGAAAAACTGTTTTTT
CASSFYREKLFF
>NA|NA|TRBJ1-6|TRBV7-6|16
TGTGCCAGCAGCGCCGGGACTCAAGCTTCGGGTTCACCCCTCCACTTT
CASSAGTQASGSPLHF
>NA|TRBD2|TRBJ2-5|TRBV6-4|15
TGTGCCAGCAGTGAAAGAGCGGGAGGGCAAGAGACCCAGTACTTC
CASSERAGGQETQYF
>NA|TRBD2|TRBJ2-1|TRBV6-2/TRBV6-3|15
TGTGCCAGCAGCCGCACGACTAGCGGGAGAGGTGAGCAGTTCTTC
CASSRTTSGRGEQFF
>NA|NA|TRBJ2-3|TRBV9|16
TGTGCCAGCAGCGCAATAGGGGGGGAAAGGACAGATACGCAGTATTTT
CASSAIGGERTDTQYF
>NA|NA|TRBJ1-1|TRBV11-2|13
TGTGCCAGCAGCGTCGGACAGAGGGCTGAAGCTTTCTTT
CASSVGQRAEAFF
>NA|NA|TRBJ2-1|TRBV6-5|12
TGTGCCAGCAGTCGAGGTGACAATGAGCAGTTCTTC
CASSRGDNEQFF
>NA|NA|TRBJ1-5|TRBV29-1|12
TGCAGCGTTGGTGGGGGAGGTCAGCCCCAGCATTTT
CSVGGGGQPQHF
>NA|TRBD1|TRBJ2-3|TRBV9|14
TGTGCCAGCAGCGTACAGGGGGTAACAGATACGCAGTATTTT
CASSVQGVTDTQYF
>NA|NA|TRBJ2-1|TRBV5-4|16
TGTGCCAGCAGCCAGGGTCGGCAGGGGGGCAACAATGAGCAGTTCTTC
CASSQGRQGGNNEQFF
>once|NA|TRBJ1-2|TRBV19|14
TGTGCCGGCAAAGGGCAACAGGGCGACTATGGCTACACCTTC
CAGKGQQGDYGYTF
>NA|NA|TRBJ2-7|TRBV19|16
TGTGCCAGTAGTATGCGTCGGGATCAGCGCCCCTACGAGCAGTACTTC
CASSMRRDQRPYEQYF
>NA|TRBD1|TRBJ1-2|TRBV29-1|13
TGCAGCGGGGGGGACAGGGAAGGCTATGGCTACACCTTC
CSGGDREGYGYTF
>NA|NA|TRBJ2-7|TRBV7-3|15
TGTGCCAGCAGCTTAACGGGAGGCGTCGGCTACGAGCAGTACTTC
CASSLTGGVGYEQYF
>NA|TRBD1|TRBJ2-7|TRBV19|14
TGTGCCAGTAGTACGACAGGGCAGATCGACGAGCAGTACTTC
CASSTTGQIDEQYF
>NA|TRBD1|TRBJ2-5|TRBV7-3|16
TGTGCCAGCAGCCTGGGGGCCGGGACAGTTAAAGAGACCCAGTACTTC
CASSLGAGTVKETQYF
>NA|TRBD2|TRBJ2-7|TRBV9|17
TGTGCCAGCAGCCTCTCAGGGGCGGGAGGCCCATCTGTCGAGCAGTACTTC
CASSLSGAGGPSVEQYF
>NA|NA|TRBJ1-5|TRBV6-2/TRBV6-3|18
TGTGCCAGCAGTTACTCGGTGTGGGAGACGAACGTCAATCAGCCCCAGCATTTT
CASSYSVWETNVNQPQHF
>NA|NA|TRBJ2-1|TRBV7-3|18
TGTGCCAGCAGCCCTAGGCATGGGGGCCCGTCTCTTAGCAATGAGCAGTTCTTC
CASSPRHGGPSLSNEQFF
>NA|TRBD1|TRBJ1-5|TRBV13|16
TGTGCCAGCAGCTCAGCCGGGACAGGGGGCGGTCAGCCCCAGCATTTT
CASSSAGTGGGQPQHF
>once|TRBD2|TRBJ2-3|TRBV27|16
TGTGCCAGCAGTGCTTTCGCGGGAGAGGGCACAGATACGCAGTATTTT
CASSAFAGEGTDTQYF
>NA|TRBD2|TRBJ2-1|TRBV2|13
TGTGCCAGCAGGGCCTCGGGACTAGCAGAGCAGTTCTTC
CASRASGLAEQFF
>NA|TRBD2|TRBJ2-1|TRBV29-1|16
TGCAGCGTTCTCCCCTTTCTAGCGGGAGGGCCGTCTGAGCAGTTCTTC
CSVLPFLAGGPSEQFF
>NA|NA|TRBJ2-1|TRBV6-6|12
TGTGCCAGCAGGGGAGTCTACAATGAGCAGTTCTTC
CASRGVYNEQFF
>once|NA|TRBJ1-1|TRBV6-5|14
TGTGCCAGCAGTTACGACATATTGAACACTGAAGCTTTCTTT
CASSYDILNTEAFF
>NA|TRBD1|TRBJ1-4|TRBV5-4|15
TGTGCCAGCAGTCGGCGACAGGGGGCGAATGAAAAACTGTTTTTT
CASSRRQGANEKLFF
>few|NA|TRBJ1-2|TRBV30|13
TGTGCCTGGAGTTTAAGCGTATCCAACGGCTACACCTTC
CAWSLSVSNGYTF
>NA|NA|TRBJ2-7|TRBV7-8|13
TGTGCCAGCAGCTTAGACTCCAGGGCCGGGCAGTACTTC
CASSLDSRAGQYF
>once|NA|TRBJ1-2|TRBV6-2/TRBV6-3|13
TGTGCCAGCAGTTACCGGGGGATGCCTGGCTACACCTTC
CASSYRGMPGYTF
>NA|TRBD2|TRBJ2-2|TRBV9|17
TGTGCCAGCAGCGTAGCTCCGACTAGCGGGAGTGCCGGGGAGCTGTTTTTT
CASSVAPTSGSAGELFF
>NA|TRBD2|TRBJ2-5|TRBV7-9|13
TGTGCCAGCCTTTCTAGCGGGAGGGAGACCCAGTACTTC
CASLSSGRETQYF
>once|TRBD1|TRBJ2-3|TRBV2|15
TGTGCCAGCACCCGGACAGGGGGGGTCACAGATACGCAGTATTTT
CASTRTGGVTDTQYF
>NA|TRBD2|TRBJ2-7|TRBV11-2|15
TGTGCCAGCAGCTTATTTAGCGGGAGGGGGCACGAGCAGTACTTC
CASSLFSGRGHEQYF
>few|NA|TRBJ2-7|TRBV29-1|12
TGCAGCGTTTGGGGCAGCTCCTACGAGCAGTACTTC
CSVWGSSYEQYF
>NA|NA|TRBJ2-3|TRBV4-1|15
TGCGCCAGCAGCCACTGGCAGGCTAGCACAGATACGCAGTATTTT
CASSHWQASTDTQYF
>NA|NA|TRBJ2-3|TRBV20-1|11
TGCAGTGAACAGGGTACAGATACGCAGTATTTT
CSEQGTDTQYF
>NA|TRBD1|TRBJ1-4|TRBV5-1|15
TGCGCCAGCAGCTTGTTGGGACAGGGGGATGAAAAACTGTTTTTT
CASSLLGQGDEKLFF
>NA|TRBD1|TRBJ1-2|TRBV19|16
TGTGCCAGTAAGATACCGGGACAGACGCCTTTGGTTGGCTACACCTTC
CASKIPGQTPLVGYTF
>once|NA|TRBJ1-5|TRBV10-3|14
TGTGCCATCAGCCAGGGGTCGGCAAATCAGCCCCAGCATTTT
CAISQGSANQPQHF
>few|NA|TRBJ1-1|TRBV5-8|15
TGTGCCAGCAGCTTGGTGGCAGGGAAGAACCCTGAAGCTTTCTTT
CASSLVAGKNPEAFF
>NA|NA|TRBJ1-1|TRBV18|13
TGTGCCAGCTCGCTGGACATGAACACTGAAGCTTTCTTT
CASSLDMNTEAFF
>NA|NA|TRBJ1-1|TRBV6-4|14
TGTGCCAGCAGTGACTCAAGCAGGGCAACTGAAGCTTTCTTT
CASSDSSRATEAFF